The 27 T cell receptor beta chains reported below all come from one sample, sequenced in a study of cytomegalovirus exposure and HLA in healthy donors. 13 Jbeta primers and 60 Vbeta primers were used for the PCR. Assay: immunoSEQ multiplex PCR; the TCRdb copy retains only in-frame clones and omits some. The table shows under 150,000 clones, with about three quarters occurring only once. The material sequenced was PBMCs. These receptors all come from a woman aged 55 to 70 in good health and CMV-seropositive.

This sequence joins TRBV9 and TRBJ2-5; 9 nucleotides line up with TRBD1. V lost 1 base to trimming and J lost 2 bases; unmatched junction nucleotides: 3. Germline V CDR1 and CDR2: SGDLS, YYNGEE. The CDR3 is 15 residues long. CDR3 region: CASSVTGGGQETQYF. CDR3 nucleotide sequence: TGTGCCAGCAGCGTAACAGGGGGCGGGCAAGAGACCCAGTACTTC.

The genes are TRBV5-1 and TRBJ1-4; weak D call: TRBD1 (5 bases). The CDR3 runs to 16 residues. V was shortened by 4 bases and J by 2 bases, with 15 bases between the two germline ends. Germline V CDR1 and CDR2: SGHRS, YFSETQ. CDR3 nucleotide sequence: TGCGCCAGCAGCATACAACCGACAGAGACTAATGAAAAACTGTTTTTT. It codes for CASSIQPTETNEKLFF.

The chain employs TRBV5-4 and TRBJ1-4; TRBD1 agrees at 7 bases. CDR1 and CDR2 (germline): SGHNT, YYREEE (reference sequence). This CDR3 contains 14 residues. Losses at the gene ends were 7 bases for V and 7 bases for J; bases not matched to a gene: 10. CDR3 region: CASGTGVWGEKLFF. Written as DNA, the CDR3 is TGTGCCAGCGGTACAGGGGTGTGGGGTGAAAAACTGTTTTTT.

This clone was seen only a few times. The CDR3 sequence: CASRLGGGNSPLHF. CDR3 sequence (DNA): TGTGCCAGCAGACTGGGGGGTGGTAATTCACCCCTCCACTTT. The chain combines TRBV7-3 with TRBJ1-6; D is perhaps TRBD1 (5 bases). V was cut by 6 bases and J by 6 bases, with 12 bases left in between. This CDR3 region has 14 residues. The V gene's germline CDR1 is SGHTA and CDR2 FQGTGA.

The genes are TRBV6-6 and TRBJ2-1, with 14 positions matching TRBD2. With 7 bases clipped from V and 6 bases from J, the junction kept 8 bases outside the gene matches. The germline gives CDR1 MNHNY, CDR2 SVGAGI (reference sequence). The CDR3 loop spans 16 amino acids. CDR3 sequence reads: CASTRKGLAGGNEQFF. CDR3 nucleotides: TGTGCCAGCACCAGAAAAGGACTAGCGGGGGGCAATGAGCAGTTCTTC.

This chain joins TRBV5-6 and TRBJ1-5, with D possibly matching TRBD1 (5 bases). CDR3 size: 16 residues. Germline CDR1 SGHDT, CDR2 YYEEEE. V lost 0 bases and J 2 bases, leaving 12 bases between the germline ends. Here the CDR3 DNA reads TGTGCCAGCAGCTTGGGGGGGGGACGGGGCAATCAGCCCCAGCATTTT. Encoded protein: CASSLGGGRGNQPQHF.

The V and J genes are TRBV19 and TRBJ2-1; 9 nucleotides agree with TRBD2. V dropped 4 bases and J dropped 7; count of bases not matched to a gene: 11. The CDR3 runs to 16 residues. The V gene's germline CDR1 is LNHDA and CDR2 SQIVND (reference sequence). This chain's CDR3 is CASSSGGAYYTNEQFF. CDR3 nucleotide sequence: TGTGCCAGTAGTAGCGGGGGGGCCTATTACACAAATGAGCAGTTCTTC.

This clone was counted between two and nine times. This chain links TRBV18 with TRBJ1-2, with D perhaps matching TRBD1 (5 bases). The germline gives CDR1 KGHSH, CDR2 LQKENI. The CDR3 sequence is 14 residues long. V lost 1 base, J lost 6 bases, and 12 bases lay in between. CDR3 loop: CASSPQGREDGYTF. The CDR3 region has the DNA TGTGCCAGCTCACCACAGGGGCGGGAGGATGGCTACACCTTC. Full variable domain (missing parts from reference TRBV18 and TRBJ1-2): NAGVMQNPRHLVRRRGQEARLRCSPMKGHSHVYWYRQLPEEGLKFMVYLQKENIIDESGMPKERFSAEFPKEGPSILRIQQVVRGDSAAYFCASSPQGREDGYTFGSGTRLTVV.

The chain couples TRBV9 to TRBJ1-3; D is unclear. CDR1 SGDLS and CDR2 YYNGEE come from the germline V gene. V was trimmed by 3 bases and J by 1 base, leaving 5 bases between them. The CDR3 contains 13 residues. The CDR3: CASSAGSGNTIYF. CDR3 nucleotides: TGTGCCAGCAGCGCCGGTTCTGGAAACACCATATATTTT.

V is TRBV5-5 and J is TRBJ1-2; D gene ambiguous. The germline gives CDR1 SGHKS, CDR2 YYEKEE (reference sequence). This CDR3 is built from 14 residues. The V and J ends lost 5 bases and 7 bases respectively, with 18 bases between them. Here the CDR3 DNA reads TGTGCCAGCAGTCCGGATAGCCGGTTGACTGGCTACACCTTC. Translating gives CASSPDSRLTGYTF. The full variable domain, in which reference TRBV5-5 and TRBJ1-2 provide the parts outside the CDR3, is DAGVTQSPTHLIKTRGQQVTLRCSPISGHKSVSWYQQVLGQGPQFIFQYYEKEERGRGNFPDRFSARQFPNYSSELNVNALLLGDSALYLCASSPDSRLTGYTFGSGTRLTVV.

The J gene is TRBJ2-7, the V gene TRBV2, with a possible D match to TRBD2 (5 bases). The CDR3 has 12 residues. Per the germline V gene, CDR1 is SNHLY and CDR2 is FYNNEI. Trimming removed 6 bases from V and 3 bases from J, with 9 bases in between. The CDR3 loop reads CASSGDYYEQYF. As DNA, the CDR3 is TGTGCCAGCAGCGGGGATTACTACGAGCAGTACTTC.

This sequence joins TRBV10-3 and TRBJ2-2, with 8 bases identical to TRBD2. This CDR3 comprises 16 residues. V was clipped by 7 bases and J by 2 bases; unmatched bases: 9. Per the germline V gene, CDR1 is ENHRY and CDR2 is SYGVKD. The CDR3 nucleotides are TGTGCCATCACCTCCGGCGGGGGGACTAACACCGGGGAGCTGTTTTTT. It codes for CAITSGGGTNTGELFF.

This clone was counted a few times. Here the CDR3 DNA reads TGTGCCAGCAAACGGGGAGGGAGCTCCTACGAGCAGTACTTC. Amino acids: CASKRGGSSYEQYF. The chain is built from TRBV2 and TRBJ2-7; TRBD2 aligns across 7 bases. CDR1 SNHLY and CDR2 FYNNEI come from the germline V gene. This CDR3 has 14 residues. The V gene end was trimmed by 7 bases and the J gene end by 0 bases; junction bases not matched to a gene: 6. Using reference TRBV2 and TRBJ2-7 for the parts outside the CDR3, the full variable domain is EPEVTQTPSHQVTQMGQEVILRCVPISNHLYFYWYRQILGQKVEFLVSFYNNEISEKSEIFDDQFSVERPDGSNFTLKIRSTKLEDSAMYFCASKRGGSSYEQYFGPGTRLTVT.

This clone has a single count. The DNA for the CDR3 is TGTGCCAGCAGCCCGGGGACAGGGGGGGACGAGCAGTACTTC. As protein: CASSPGTGGDEQYF. This chain connects TRBV5-4 to TRBJ2-7; TRBD1 agrees at 11 bases. V lost 4 bases, J lost 5 bases, and 5 bases stayed unmatched. Germline V gene data show CDR1 as SGHNT and CDR2 as YYREEE (reference sequence). The length of the CDR3 is 14 residues.

The genes are TRBV6-5 and TRBJ1-1, with TRBD1 matching over 11 bases. Germline CDR1 is MNHEY and CDR2 is SVGAGI. J lost 4 bases, V lost 2 bases, and 3 bases had no gene match. The CDR3 totals 15 residues. The CDR3 nucleotides read TGTGCCAGCAGTTACCCGGGACAGGGGGGCACTGAAGCTTTCTTT. It translates to CASSYPGQGGTEAFF.

The chain employs TRBV9 and TRBJ1-6, with D possibly TRBD1 on 6 matching bases. CDR3 size: 14 residues. Trimming stripped 3 bases from V and 9 bases from J, with 13 bases between. Per germline, CDR1 SGDLS and CDR2 YYNGEE. CDR3 nucleotide sequence: TGTGCCAGCAGCGCACAGGGCGGAGGTTCACCCCTCCACTTT. Translating gives CASSAQGGGSPLHF.

The V and J genes are TRBV2 and TRBJ2-1; 8 bases are shared with TRBD2. Germline V lookup: CDR1 SNHLY, CDR2 FYNNEI. V shed 10 bases and J 6 bases; nucleotides not matched to a gene: 8. CDR3 size: 13 residues. The CDR3 coding sequence is TGTGCCATGCATCCCGGGGGGGCCAATGAGCAGTTCTTC. It is translated as CAMHPGGANEQFF.

The rearrangement joins TRBV7-6 to TRBJ2-1, with 7 bases matching TRBD2. The ends lost 2 bases at V and 7 bases at J; junction bases unmatched: 11. In germline, CDR1 is SGHVS, CDR2 FNYEAQ. The CDR3 loop spans 16 amino acids. The CDR3 is CASSLMASGVGNEQFF. CDR3 in DNA: TGTGCCAGCAGCTTAATGGCCAGCGGGGTTGGGAATGAGCAGTTCTTC. Full variable domain (outside the CDR3, taken from reference TRBV7-6 and TRBJ2-1): GAGVSQSPRYKVTKRGQDVALRCDPISGHVSLYWYRQALGQGPEFLTYFNYEAQQDKSGLPNDRFSAERPEGSISTLTIQRTEQRDSAMYRCASSLMASGVGNEQFFGPGTRLTVL.

This clone was observed once. The chain couples TRBV5-4 to TRBJ2-5; possible D gene TRBD2, 6 bases. The CDR3 loop spans 12 amino acids. The V and J ends lost 4 bases and 5 bases respectively, with 9 bases between them. From germline, CDR1 is SGHNT and CDR2 YYREEE (reference sequence). Here the CDR3 DNA reads TGTGCCAGCAGCCCCGGAGGGGAGACCCAGTACTTC. Its translation is CASSPGGETQYF. The full variable domain, its missing parts supplied by reference TRBV5-4 and TRBJ2-5, is ETGVTQSPTHLIKTRGQQVTLRCSSQSGHNTVSWYQQALGQGPQFIFQYYREEENGRGNFPPRFSGLQFPNYSSELNVNALELDDSALYLCASSPGGETQYFGPGTRLLVL.

This clone showed up just a few times. V is TRBV6-1 and J is TRBJ1-2; D not resolved. Germline V gene lookup returns CDR1 MNHNS and CDR2 SASEGT. The CDR3 loop spans 15 amino acids. The V end lost 7 bases, the J end lost 1 base, and 16 bases lay between the germline ends. In DNA, the CDR3 is TGTGCCAGCATAACGCCAGGCCCGATTAACTATGGCTACACCTTC. This gives the protein CASITPGPINYGYTF.

The genes are TRBV5-1 and TRBJ1-5, with D possibly matching TRBD1 (5 bases). V lost 4 bases and J 7 bases, leaving 12 bases between the germline ends. Germline assignment: CDR1 SGHRS and CDR2 YFSETQ. The CDR3 is 13 amino acids. This chain's CDR3 is CASSETVGQPQHF. In nucleotides, the CDR3 is TGCGCCAGCAGCGAGACAGTCGGACAGCCCCAGCATTTT.

The chain links TRBV6-5 to TRBJ2-3, with 11 nucleotides matching TRBD1. The V gene's germline CDR1 is MNHEY and CDR2 SVGAGI. The CDR3 is 14 residues long. J was trimmed by 2 bases and V by 10 bases; bases with no gene match: 5. Here the CDR3 reads CATGTGGFTDTQYF. The CDR3, as DNA: TGTGCCACCGGGACAGGGGGTTTCACAGATACGCAGTATTTT.

The chain is built from TRBV29-1 and TRBJ1-1; a weak D match, TRBD1 (5 bases). Germline V gene sequence: CDR1 SQVTM, CDR2 ANQGSEA. Trimming took off 1 base at V and 0 bases at J, with 15 bases between the two ends. CDR3 length: 16 amino acids. The CDR3 sequence: CSVEGVWGRMNTEAFF. In DNA form, the CDR3 reads TGCAGCGTTGAAGGTGTTTGGGGCAGGATGAACACTGAAGCTTTCTTT.

The sample holds a few counts of this clone. The rearrangement uses TRBV2 and TRBJ2-5; tentatively, D is TRBD2 (6 bases). Per the germline V gene, CDR1 is SNHLY and CDR2 is FYNNEI. The V end was cut by 7 bases, the J end by 2 bases, with 20 bases between. This CDR3 spans 16 amino acids. CDR3 DNA: TGTGCCAGCACTGTGGGTGCCGCGGGGATACAAGAGACCCAGTACTTC. It is translated as CASTVGAAGIQETQYF.

This chain links TRBV6-5 with TRBJ1-2; D is undetermined. CDR1 and CDR2 from the germline V gene are MNHEY and SVGAGI. V was shortened by 6 bases and J by 5 bases, with 13 bases between the two germline ends. The CDR3 loop spans 13 amino acids. The CDR3 reads CASSPRVEYGYTF. The CDR3 DNA reads as TGTGCCAGCAGCCCCCGGGTCGAATATGGCTACACCTTC.

This clone was seen only once. The CDR3 region has the DNA TGTGCCAGCAGTTCGGACAGGGGCACTGAAGCTTTCTTT. This encodes CASSSDRGTEAFF. The J gene is TRBJ1-1, the V gene TRBV5-4; 9 positions agree with TRBD1. J was trimmed by 4 bases and V by 5 bases; bases with no gene match: 3. Germline values: CDR1 SGHNT, CDR2 YYREEE (reference sequence). The CDR3 is 13 amino acids.

This clone was detected once. The chain uses TRBV25-1 and TRBJ2-7, with D possibly TRBD2 on 7 matching bases. Germline V CDR1 and CDR2: MGHDK, SYGVNS. The ends were cut back, 10 bases at V and 6 bases at J, with 16 bases in the middle. The CDR3 runs to 12 residues. The CDR3 loop reads CATILGGGEQYF. CDR3 DNA: TGTGCCACCATACTGGGAGGGGGCGAGCAGTACTTC.